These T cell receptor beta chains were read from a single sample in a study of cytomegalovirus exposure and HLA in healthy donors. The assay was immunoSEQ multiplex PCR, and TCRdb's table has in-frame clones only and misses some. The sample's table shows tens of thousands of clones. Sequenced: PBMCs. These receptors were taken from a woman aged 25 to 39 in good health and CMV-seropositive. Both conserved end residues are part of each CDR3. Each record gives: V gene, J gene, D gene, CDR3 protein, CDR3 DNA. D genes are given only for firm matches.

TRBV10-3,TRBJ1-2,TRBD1,CAITTGQGESYGYTF,TGTGCCATCACGACGGGACAGGGGGAAAGCTATGGCTACACCTTC
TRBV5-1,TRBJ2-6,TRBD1,CASSLEKGRGGANVLTF,TGCGCCAGCAGCTTGGAAAAAGGCAGGGGGGGGGCCAACGTCCTGACTTTC
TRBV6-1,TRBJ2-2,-,CASSEEQGVGELFF,TGTGCCAGCAGTGAAGAACAGGGTGTCGGGGAGCTGTTTTTT
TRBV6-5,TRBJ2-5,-,CASSQQGGTQYF,TGTGCCAGCAGTCAACAAGGGGGGACCCAGTACTTC
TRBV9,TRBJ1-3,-,CASSVEEAYSGNTIYF,TGTGCCAGCAGCGTAGAAGAAGCCTACTCTGGAAACACCATATATTTT
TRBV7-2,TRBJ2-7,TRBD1,CASSLEAGGSYEQYF,TGTGCCAGCAGCTTAGAGGCAGGGGGCTCCTACGAGCAGTACTTC
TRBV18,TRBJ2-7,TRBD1,CASSPGQGISYEQYF,TGTGCCAGCTCACCTGGACAGGGAATATCCTACGAGCAGTACTTC
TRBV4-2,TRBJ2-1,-,CASSQGLSLNEQFF,TGTGCCAGCAGCCAAGGACTTAGCCTCAATGAGCAGTTCTTC
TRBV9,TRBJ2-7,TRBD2,CASSERGSAYEQYF,TGTGCCAGCAGCGAGCGGGGGAGTGCATACGAGCAGTACTTC
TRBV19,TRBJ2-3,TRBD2,CASSIGATGGFRDTQYF,TGTGCCAGTAGTATAGGGGCCACGGGGGGGTTCCGAGATACGCAGTATTTT
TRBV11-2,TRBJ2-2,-,CASTPHGGRNTGELFF,TGTGCCAGCACACCGCACGGGGGACGAAACACCGGGGAGCTGTTTTTT
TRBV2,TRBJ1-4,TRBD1,CANSKQGLGATNEKLFF,TGTGCCAACTCAAAACAGGGGTTAGGGGCAACTAATGAAAAACTGTTTTTT
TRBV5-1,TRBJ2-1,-,CASRLDTAGEQFF,TGCGCCAGCAGGCTGGACACTGCAGGTGAGCAGTTCTTC
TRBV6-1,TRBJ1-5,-,CASRGGSAQPQHF,TGTGCCAGCAGAGGGGGTTCGGCTCAGCCCCAGCATTTT
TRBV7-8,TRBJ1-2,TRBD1,CASPYRGLSNYGYTF,TGTGCCAGCCCATACAGGGGGCTCTCGAACTATGGCTACACCTTC
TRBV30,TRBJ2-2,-,CAWSNPRTAVQRELFF,TGTGCCTGGAGCAACCCCCGGACAGCCGTACAAAGGGAGCTGTTTTTT
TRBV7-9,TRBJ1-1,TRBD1,CASSSGTGGEAFF,TGTGCCAGCAGCTCCGGGACAGGGGGTGAAGCTTTCTTT
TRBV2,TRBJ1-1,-,CASSPNRVGAFF,TGTGCCAGCAGTCCCAACAGGGTCGGGGCTTTCTTT
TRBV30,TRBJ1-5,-,CAWSVGGLQPQHF,TGTGCCTGGAGTGTGGGGGGGCTTCAGCCCCAGCATTTT
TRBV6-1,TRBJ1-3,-,CASKLHHRSGNTIYF,TGTGCCAGCAAGTTACACCATCGCTCTGGAAACACCATATATTTT
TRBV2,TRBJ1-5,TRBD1,CASSNRQGRNQPQHF,TGTGCCAGCAGTAACCGACAGGGGCGCAATCAGCCCCAGCATTTT
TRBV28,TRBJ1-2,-,CASSFVGAGGYTF,TGTGCCAGCAGTTTTGTAGGGGCTGGTGGCTACACCTTC
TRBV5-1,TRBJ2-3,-,CASSLEPVTDTQYF,TGCGCCAGCAGCTTGGAGCCGGTAACAGATACGCAGTATTTT
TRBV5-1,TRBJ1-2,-,CAIDGYTF,TGCGCCATAGATGGCTACACCTTC
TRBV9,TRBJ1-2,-,CASSVGDIYGYTF,TGTGCCAGCAGCGTAGGAGACATCTATGGCTACACCTTC
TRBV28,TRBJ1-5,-,CASSLVPGVYHQPQHF,TGTGCCAGCAGTTTGGTGCCAGGGGTGTACCATCAGCCCCAGCATTTT
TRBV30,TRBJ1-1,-,CAASQDNTEAFF,TGTGCCGCTTCACAGGATAACACTGAAGCTTTCTTT
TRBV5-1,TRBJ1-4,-,CASSLKRGVNEKLFF,TGCGCCAGCAGCTTAAAACGGGGGGTTAATGAAAAACTGTTTTTT
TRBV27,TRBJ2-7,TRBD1,CASSLTGGINEQYF,TGTGCCAGCAGTTTAACAGGGGGCATCAACGAGCAGTACTTC
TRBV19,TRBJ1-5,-,CATSSLAGEQPQHF,TGTGCCACCAGTAGTCTCGCAGGGGAGCAGCCCCAGCATTTT
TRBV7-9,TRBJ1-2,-,CASSLGVSYGYTF,TGTGCCAGCAGCTTAGGAGTATCTTATGGCTACACCTTC
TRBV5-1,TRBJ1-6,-,CASSAQGPAINSPLHF,TGCGCCAGCAGCGCCCAGGGCCCTGCGATTAATTCACCCCTCCACTTT
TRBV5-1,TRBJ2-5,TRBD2,CASSLGLAGLKTQYF,TGCGCCAGCAGCCTGGGACTAGCGGGACTGAAGACCCAGTACTTC
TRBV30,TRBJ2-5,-,CAWSWAASGTQYF,TGTGCCTGGAGTTGGGCTGCCTCTGGGACCCAGTACTTC
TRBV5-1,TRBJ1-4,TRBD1,CASSSGQGEKLFF,TGCGCCAGCAGCTCGGGACAGGGGGAAAAACTGTTTTTT
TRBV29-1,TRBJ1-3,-,CSVIRDSGNTIYF,TGCAGCGTAATCCGGGACTCTGGAAACACCATATATTTT
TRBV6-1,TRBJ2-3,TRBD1,CASRGDRVHSDTQYF,TGTGCCAGCAGGGGGGACAGGGTCCATTCAGATACGCAGTATTTT
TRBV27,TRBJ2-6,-,CASSLASGANVLTF,TGTGCCAGCAGTTTGGCCTCTGGGGCCAACGTCCTGACTTTC
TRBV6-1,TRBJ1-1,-,CASSESRRPMNTEAFF,TGTGCCAGCAGTGAATCACGGAGGCCCATGAACACTGAAGCTTTCTTT
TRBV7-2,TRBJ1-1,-,CASSPLGGPNTEAFF,TGTGCCAGCAGCCCGCTCGGGGGACCGAACACTGAAGCTTTCTTT
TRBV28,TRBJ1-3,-,CASSLPNF,TGTGCCAGCAGTTTACCCAATTTT
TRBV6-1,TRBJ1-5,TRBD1,CASAGQGGNQPQHF,TGTGCCAGCGCGGGACAGGGGGGCAATCAGCCCCAGCATTTT
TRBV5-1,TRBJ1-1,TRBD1,CASSLNRGETEAFF,TGCGCCAGCAGCCTGAACAGGGGTGAAACTGAAGCTTTCTTT
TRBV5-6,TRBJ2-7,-,CASSPVLNSYEQYF,TGTGCCAGCAGCCCGGTACTGAACTCCTACGAGCAGTACTTC
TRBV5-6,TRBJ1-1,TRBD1,CASRPGTDPEAFF,TGTGCCAGCAGGCCTGGGACAGACCCAGAAGCTTTCTTT
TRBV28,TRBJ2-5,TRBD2,CASSFSGTSGTFQETQYF,TGTGCCAGCAGTTTCTCCGGGACTAGCGGGACTTTCCAAGAGACCCAGTACTTC
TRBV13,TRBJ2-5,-,CASSLRADQETQYF,TGTGCCAGCAGCCTGAGAGCGGATCAAGAGACCCAGTACTTC
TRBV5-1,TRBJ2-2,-,CASSSHRVPNTGELFF,TGCGCCAGCAGCTCCCACAGGGTCCCGAACACCGGGGAGCTGTTTTTT
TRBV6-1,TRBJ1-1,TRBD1,CASSPLTGGGTEAFF,TGTGCCAGCAGCCCTTTGACAGGGGGGGGGACTGAAGCTTTCTTT
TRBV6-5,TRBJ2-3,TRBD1,CASSLSGQGLDTQYF,TGTGCCAGCAGTCTCTCGGGACAGGGTTTGGATACGCAGTATTTT
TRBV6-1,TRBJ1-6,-,CASSNPRQTPLHF,TGTGCCAGCAGCAACCCCCGACAGACACCCCTCCACTTT
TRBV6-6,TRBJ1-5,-,CASSQGSNQPQHF,TGTGCCAGCAGCCAGGGTAGCAATCAGCCCCAGCATTTT
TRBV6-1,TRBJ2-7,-,CASSQVGGSYEQYF,TGTGCCAGCAGTCAAGTGGGGGGTTCCTACGAGCAGTACTTC
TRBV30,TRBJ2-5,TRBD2,CAWRGGGRTQYF,TGTGCCTGGAGAGGCGGGGGAAGGACCCAGTACTTC